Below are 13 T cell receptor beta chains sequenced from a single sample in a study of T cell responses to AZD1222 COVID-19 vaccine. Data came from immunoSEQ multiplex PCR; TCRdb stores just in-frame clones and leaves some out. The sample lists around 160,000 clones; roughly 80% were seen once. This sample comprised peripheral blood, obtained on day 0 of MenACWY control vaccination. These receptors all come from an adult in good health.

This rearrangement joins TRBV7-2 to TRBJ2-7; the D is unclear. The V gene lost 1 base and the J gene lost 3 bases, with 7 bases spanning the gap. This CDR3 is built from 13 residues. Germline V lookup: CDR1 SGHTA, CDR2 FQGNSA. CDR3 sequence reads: CASSLGHLYEQYF. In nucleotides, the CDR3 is TGTGCCAGCAGCTTAGGGCACCTCTACGAGCAGTACTTC. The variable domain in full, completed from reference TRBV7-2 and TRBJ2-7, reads GAGVSQSPSNKVTEKGKDVELRCDPISGHTALYWYRQSLGQGLEFLIYFQGNSAPDKSGLPSDRFSAERTGGSVSTLTIQRTQQEDSAVYLCASSLGHLYEQYFGPGTRLTVT.

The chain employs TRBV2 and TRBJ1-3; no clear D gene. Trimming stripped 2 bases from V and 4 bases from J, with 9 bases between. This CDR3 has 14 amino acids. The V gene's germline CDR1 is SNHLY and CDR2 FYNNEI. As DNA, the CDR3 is TGTGCCAGCAGTGAATTTCCTGGGGGAAACACCATATATTTT. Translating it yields CASSEFPGGNTIYF. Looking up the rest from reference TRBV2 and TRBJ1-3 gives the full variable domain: EPEVTQTPSHQVTQMGQEVILRCVPISNHLYFYWYRQILGQKVEFLVSFYNNEISEKSEIFDDQFSVERPDGSNFTLKIRSTKLEDSAMYFCASSEFPGGNTIYFGEGSWLTVV.

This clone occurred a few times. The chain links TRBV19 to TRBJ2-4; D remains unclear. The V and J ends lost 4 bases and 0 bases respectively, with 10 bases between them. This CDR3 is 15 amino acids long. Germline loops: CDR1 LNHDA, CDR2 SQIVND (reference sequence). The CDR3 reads CASSKQIVAKNIQYF. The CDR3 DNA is TGTGCCAGTAGTAAACAGATAGTAGCCAAAAACATTCAGTACTTC.

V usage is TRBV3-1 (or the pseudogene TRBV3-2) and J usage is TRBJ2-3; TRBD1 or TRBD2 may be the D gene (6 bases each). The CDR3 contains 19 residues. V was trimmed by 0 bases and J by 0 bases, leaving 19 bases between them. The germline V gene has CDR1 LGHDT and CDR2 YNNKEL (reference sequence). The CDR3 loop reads CASSQETTGDTPSTDTQYF. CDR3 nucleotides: TGTGCCAGCAGCCAAGAGACGACGGGGGACACCCCTAGCACAGATACGCAGTATTTT.

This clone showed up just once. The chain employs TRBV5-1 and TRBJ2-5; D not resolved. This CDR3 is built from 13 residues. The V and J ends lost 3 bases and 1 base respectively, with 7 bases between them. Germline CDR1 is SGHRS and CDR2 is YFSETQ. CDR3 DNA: TGCGCCAGCAGCTCCGTGACCCAAGAGACCCAGTACTTC. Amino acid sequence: CASSSVTQETQYF.

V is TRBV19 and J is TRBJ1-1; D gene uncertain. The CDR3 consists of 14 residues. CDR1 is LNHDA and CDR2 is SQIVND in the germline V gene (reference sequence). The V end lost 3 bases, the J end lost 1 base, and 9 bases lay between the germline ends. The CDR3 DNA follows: TGTGCCAGTAGTATCACACATGGGAACACTGAAGCTTTCTTT. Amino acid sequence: CASSITHGNTEAFF.

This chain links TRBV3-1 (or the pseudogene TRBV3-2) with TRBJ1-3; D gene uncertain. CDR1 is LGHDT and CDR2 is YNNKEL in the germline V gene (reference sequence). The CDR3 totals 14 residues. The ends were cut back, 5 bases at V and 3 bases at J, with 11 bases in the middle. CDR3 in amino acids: CASSSGLGGNTIYF. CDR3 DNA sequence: TGTGCCAGCAGCTCCGGATTAGGTGGAAACACCATATATTTT.

For the CDR3, the DNA is TGTGCCAGCAGTTTAGACAGGGGGGTCAAGCCCCAGCATTTT. As protein: CASSLDRGVKPQHF. This chain uses TRBV2 with TRBJ1-5; 9 nucleotides line up with TRBD1. The CDR3 has 14 residues. Per germline, CDR1 SNHLY and CDR2 FYNNEI. The junction had 7 bases not matched to a gene; V was cut back by 5 bases and J by 8 bases.

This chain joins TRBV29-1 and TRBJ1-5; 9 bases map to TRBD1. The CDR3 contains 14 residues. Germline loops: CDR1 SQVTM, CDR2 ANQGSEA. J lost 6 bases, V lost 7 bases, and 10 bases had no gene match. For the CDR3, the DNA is TGCAGCGCCGTAACAGGGGGCGCAGGTCAGCCCCAGCATTTT. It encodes CSAVTGGAGQPQHF.

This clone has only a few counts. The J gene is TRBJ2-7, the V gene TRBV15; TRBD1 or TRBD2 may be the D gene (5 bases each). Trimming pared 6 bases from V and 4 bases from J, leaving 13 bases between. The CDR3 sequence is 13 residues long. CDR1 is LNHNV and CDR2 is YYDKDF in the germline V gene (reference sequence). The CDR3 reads CATSTGTDYEQYV. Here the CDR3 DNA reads TGTGCCACCAGTACCGGGACGGATTACGAGCAGTACGTC.

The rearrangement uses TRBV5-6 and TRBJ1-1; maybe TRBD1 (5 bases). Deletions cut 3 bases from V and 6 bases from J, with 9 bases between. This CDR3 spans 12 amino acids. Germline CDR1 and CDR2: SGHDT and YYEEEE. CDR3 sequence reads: CASSSSGPEAFF. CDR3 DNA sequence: TGTGCCAGCAGCTCCTCGGGGCCTGAAGCTTTCTTT.

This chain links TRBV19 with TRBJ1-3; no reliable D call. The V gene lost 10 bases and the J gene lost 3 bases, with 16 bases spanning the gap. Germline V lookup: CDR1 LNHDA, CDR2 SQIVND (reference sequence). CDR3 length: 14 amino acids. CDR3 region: CATQNVNFGNTIYF. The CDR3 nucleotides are TGTGCCACCCAGAACGTTAACTTTGGAAACACCATATATTTT.

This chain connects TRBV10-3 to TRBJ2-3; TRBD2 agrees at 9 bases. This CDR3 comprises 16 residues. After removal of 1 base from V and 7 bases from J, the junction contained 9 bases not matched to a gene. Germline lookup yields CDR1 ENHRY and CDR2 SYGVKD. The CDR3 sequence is CAISELAAGGPHTQYF. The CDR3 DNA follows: TGTGCCATCAGTGAGTTGGCGGCGGGGGGGCCACATACGCAGTATTTT.